This T cell receptor beta chain comes out of a study of CD8+CD57+ T cells in acquired aplastic anemia. Study background: Sorted CD4+ and CD8+ cells gave a mean 3.2 ug DNA, range roughly 0.2 to 27.4 ug. The study, taken as a whole, reports: In common between the patients and the controls were around 30 CD8+ CDR3 sequences. Patients showed no significant difference from controls in CD8+ Simpson's diversity.

TCR beta VDJ and CDR3 profiling used genomic DNA as template. TCRdb processed the reads anew with MiXCR; each CDR3 protein has one entry. The table records over 150,000 distinct CDR3 sequences, roughly 48% of them present only once. Selection for sequencing was limited to patients who had shown CD8+CD57+ cell expansion by flow cytometry. When blood sampling took place, the patients had received no therapy. The CDR3 totals 14 residues. Trimming at V came to 10 bases and at J to 7 bases, leaving 8 bases not matched to a gene. Per the germline V gene, CDR1 is KGHDR and CDR2 is SFDVKD. A word on this clonotype: Its antigen is unidentified.

The sequenced sample was sorted CD4+, CD8+, or CD8+CD57+ T cells (not recorded which) from PBMCs. This TCR derives from a human donor with aplastic anemia. The V call is TRBV24-1, the J call TRBJ2-2, with 10 bases identical to TRBD1. The CDR3 region has the DNA TGTGCCACTGAGGGACAGGGGTCGATCGGGGAGCTGTTTTTT. This translates into CATEGQGSIGELFF.